This T cell receptor (beta chain) comes out of a study of PD-L1 blockade in urothelial cancer. This CDR3 is built from 15 residues. Trimming took off 6 bases at V and 5 bases at J, with 16 bases between the two ends. Germline CDR1 LGHNT, CDR2 FRNRAP. Spiking each PCR with synthetic TCR analog templates was performed. Only in-frame clones appear in the TCRdb table, and some are missing; sequencing was by immunoSEQ multiplex PCR. Of roughly 62,000 clones in the sample, approximately 80% were seen once. Urothelial carcinoma affected the patients, and it was locally advanced or metastatic. The chain uses TRBV12-5 and TRBJ1-4; no clear D gene. Source: PBMCs, taken around atezolizumab (anti-PD-L1) treatment. The clonotype comes from a man between 65 and 80 years old with urothelial cancer. The CDR3 nucleotides are TGTGCTAGTGGCGCCCACAGTGATTTGAATGAAAAACTGTTTTTT. It translates to CASGAHSDLNEKLFF. Based on the CDR3 plus reference TRBV12-5 and TRBJ1-4, the full variable domain is DARVTQTPRHKVTEMGQEVTMRCQPILGHNTVFWYRQTMMQGLELLAYFRNRAPLDDSGMPKDRFSAEMPDATLATLKIQPSEPRDSAVYFCASGAHSDLNEKLFFGSGTQLSVL.